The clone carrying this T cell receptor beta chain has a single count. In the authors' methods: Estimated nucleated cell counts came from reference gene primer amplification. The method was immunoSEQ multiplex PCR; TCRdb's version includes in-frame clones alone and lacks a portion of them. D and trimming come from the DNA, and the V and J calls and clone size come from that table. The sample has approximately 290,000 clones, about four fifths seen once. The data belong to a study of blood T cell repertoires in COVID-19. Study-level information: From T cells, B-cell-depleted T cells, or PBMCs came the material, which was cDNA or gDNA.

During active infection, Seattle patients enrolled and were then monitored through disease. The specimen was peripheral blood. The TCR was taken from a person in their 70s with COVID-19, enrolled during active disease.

This CDR3 is CASRPPGRNGYTF. The DNA for the CDR3 is TGTGCCAGCAGACCCCCAGGGAGGAATGGCTACACCTTC. The chain uses TRBV27 and TRBJ1-2, with TRBD1 as a possible D gene (5 bases). The V and J ends lost 6 bases and 6 bases respectively, with 14 bases between them. Per the germline V gene, CDR1 is MNHEY and CDR2 is SMNVEV (reference sequence). CDR3 length: 13 amino acids.